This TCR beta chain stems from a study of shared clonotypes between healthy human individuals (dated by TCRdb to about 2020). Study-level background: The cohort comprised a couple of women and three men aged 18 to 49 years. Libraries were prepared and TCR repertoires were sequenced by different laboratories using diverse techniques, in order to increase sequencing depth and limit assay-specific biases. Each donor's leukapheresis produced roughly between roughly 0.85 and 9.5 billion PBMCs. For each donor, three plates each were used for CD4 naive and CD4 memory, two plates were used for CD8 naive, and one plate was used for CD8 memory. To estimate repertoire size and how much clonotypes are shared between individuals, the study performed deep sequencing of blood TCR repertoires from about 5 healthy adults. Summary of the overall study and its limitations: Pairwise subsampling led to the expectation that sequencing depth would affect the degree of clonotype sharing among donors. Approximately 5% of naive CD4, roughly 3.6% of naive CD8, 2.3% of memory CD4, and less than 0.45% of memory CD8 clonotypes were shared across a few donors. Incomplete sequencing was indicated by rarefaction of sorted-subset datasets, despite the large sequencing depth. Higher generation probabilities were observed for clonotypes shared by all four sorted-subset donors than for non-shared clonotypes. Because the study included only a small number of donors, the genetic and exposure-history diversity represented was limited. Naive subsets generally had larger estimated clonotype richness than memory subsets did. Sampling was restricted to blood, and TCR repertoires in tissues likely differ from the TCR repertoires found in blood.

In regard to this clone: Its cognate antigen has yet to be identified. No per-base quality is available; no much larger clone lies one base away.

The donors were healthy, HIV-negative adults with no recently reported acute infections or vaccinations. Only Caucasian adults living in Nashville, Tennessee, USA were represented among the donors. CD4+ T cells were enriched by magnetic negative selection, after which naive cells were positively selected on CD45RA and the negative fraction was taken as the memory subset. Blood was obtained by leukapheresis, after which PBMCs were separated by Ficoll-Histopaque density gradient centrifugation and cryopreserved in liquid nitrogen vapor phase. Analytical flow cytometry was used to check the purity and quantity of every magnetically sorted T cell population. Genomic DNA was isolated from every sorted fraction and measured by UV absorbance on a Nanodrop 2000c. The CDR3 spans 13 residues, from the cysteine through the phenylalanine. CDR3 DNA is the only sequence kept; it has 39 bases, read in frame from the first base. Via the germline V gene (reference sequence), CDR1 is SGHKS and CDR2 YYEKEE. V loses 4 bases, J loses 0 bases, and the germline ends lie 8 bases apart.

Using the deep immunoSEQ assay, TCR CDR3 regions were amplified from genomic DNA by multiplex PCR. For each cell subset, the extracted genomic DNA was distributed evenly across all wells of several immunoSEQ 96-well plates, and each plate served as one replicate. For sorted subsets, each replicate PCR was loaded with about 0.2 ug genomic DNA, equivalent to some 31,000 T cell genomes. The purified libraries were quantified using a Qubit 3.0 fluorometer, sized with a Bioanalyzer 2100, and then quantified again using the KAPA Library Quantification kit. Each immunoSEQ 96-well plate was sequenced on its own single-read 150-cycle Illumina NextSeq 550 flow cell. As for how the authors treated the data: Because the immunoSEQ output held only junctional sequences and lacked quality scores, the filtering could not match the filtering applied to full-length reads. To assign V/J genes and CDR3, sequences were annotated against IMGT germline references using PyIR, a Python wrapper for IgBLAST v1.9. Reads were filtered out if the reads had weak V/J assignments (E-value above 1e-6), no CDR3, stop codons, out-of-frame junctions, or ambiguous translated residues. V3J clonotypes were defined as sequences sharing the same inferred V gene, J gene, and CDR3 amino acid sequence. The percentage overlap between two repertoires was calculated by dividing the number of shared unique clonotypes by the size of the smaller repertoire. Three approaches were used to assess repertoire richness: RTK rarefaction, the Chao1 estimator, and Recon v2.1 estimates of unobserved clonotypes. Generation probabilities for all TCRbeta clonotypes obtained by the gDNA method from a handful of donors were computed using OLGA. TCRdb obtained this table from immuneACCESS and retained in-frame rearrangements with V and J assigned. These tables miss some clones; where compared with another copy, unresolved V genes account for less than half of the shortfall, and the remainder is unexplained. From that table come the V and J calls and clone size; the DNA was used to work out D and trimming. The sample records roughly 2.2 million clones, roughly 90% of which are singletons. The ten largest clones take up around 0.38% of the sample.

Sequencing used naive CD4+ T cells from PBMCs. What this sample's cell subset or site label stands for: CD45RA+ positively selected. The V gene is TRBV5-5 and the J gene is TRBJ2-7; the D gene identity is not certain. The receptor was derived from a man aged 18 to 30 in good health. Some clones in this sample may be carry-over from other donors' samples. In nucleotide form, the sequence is TGTGCCAGCAGCCTATCCTTCTCCTACGAGCAGTACTTC. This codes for CASSLSFSYEQYF.